This T cell receptor (beta chain) was retrieved from a study of cytotoxic CD8 clonotypes in ibrutinib-treated CLL. On the study more broadly: A median around twelve months of treatment, range 6 to 36, preceded the collection of response samples. When averaged across all of the samples, the counts came to 255,043 productive templates and about 95,000 productive rearrangements. Study conclusions and caveats: Clonality went up at the time of ibrutinib response, stayed stable in sustained remission, and later dropped back toward its baseline level at progression. Baseline levels of clonality went above those of age-matched healthy donors and moved with circulating CD8+ T-cell counts.

In regard to this clone: Its specificity is unknown.

Generated by immunoSEQ multiplex PCR, the TCRdb table keeps only in-frame clones and is missing some. The data show 150,000 to 250,000 clones, about 72% seen once. Sequencing used PBMCs, obtained after 24 months of ibrutinib treatment. The clonotype comes from a human donor with chronic lymphocytic leukemia.

The CDR3 region has the DNA TGTGCCAGCAGTCCTCGCCCAGGGAGTAGTACCTATGGCTACACCTTC. Residues: CASSPRPGSSTYGYTF. The rearrangement joins TRBV28 to TRBJ1-2; a weak D match, TRBD1 (5 bases). V was clipped by 5 bases and J by 4 bases, with 20 bases between them. The CDR3 is 16 amino acids. Germline V lookup: CDR1 MDHEN, CDR2 SYDVKM.